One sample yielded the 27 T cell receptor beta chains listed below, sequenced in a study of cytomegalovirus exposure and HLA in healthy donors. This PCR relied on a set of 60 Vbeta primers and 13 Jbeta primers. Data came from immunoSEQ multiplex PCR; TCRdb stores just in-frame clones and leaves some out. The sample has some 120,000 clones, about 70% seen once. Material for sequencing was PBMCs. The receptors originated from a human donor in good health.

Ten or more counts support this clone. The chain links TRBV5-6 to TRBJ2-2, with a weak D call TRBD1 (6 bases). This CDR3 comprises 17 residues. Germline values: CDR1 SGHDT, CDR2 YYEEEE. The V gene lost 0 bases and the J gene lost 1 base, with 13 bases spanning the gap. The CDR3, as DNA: TGTGCCAGCAGCTTGGTTTGGGGGCAGGTGAACACCGGGGAGCTGTTTTTT. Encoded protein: CASSLVWGQVNTGELFF.

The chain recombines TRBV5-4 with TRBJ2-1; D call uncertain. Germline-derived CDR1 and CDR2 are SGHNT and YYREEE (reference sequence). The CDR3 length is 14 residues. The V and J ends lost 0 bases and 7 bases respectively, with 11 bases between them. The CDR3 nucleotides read TGTGCCAGCAGCTTGGGGCTAGTTGGGAATGAGCAGTTCTTC. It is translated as CASSLGLVGNEQFF.

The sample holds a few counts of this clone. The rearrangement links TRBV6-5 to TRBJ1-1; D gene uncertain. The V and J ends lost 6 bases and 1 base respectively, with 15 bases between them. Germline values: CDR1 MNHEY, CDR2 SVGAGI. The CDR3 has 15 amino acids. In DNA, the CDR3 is TGTGCCAGCAGCCCGGAGAACACAAAGAACACTGAAGCTTTCTTT. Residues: CASSPENTKNTEAFF.

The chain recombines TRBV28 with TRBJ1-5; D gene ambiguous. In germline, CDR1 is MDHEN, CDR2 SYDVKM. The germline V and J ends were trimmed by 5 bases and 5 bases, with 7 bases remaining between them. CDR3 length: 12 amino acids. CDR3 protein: CASSLTDQPQHF. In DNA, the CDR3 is TGTGCCAGCAGTCTTACAGATCAGCCCCAGCATTTT.

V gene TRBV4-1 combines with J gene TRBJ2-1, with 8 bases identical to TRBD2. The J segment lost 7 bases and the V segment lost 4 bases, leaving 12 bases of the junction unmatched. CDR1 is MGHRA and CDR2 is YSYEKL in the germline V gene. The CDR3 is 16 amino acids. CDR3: CASSRRGAGEGNEQFF. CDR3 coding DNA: TGCGCCAGCAGCCGAAGGGGAGCGGGAGAAGGTAATGAGCAGTTCTTC.

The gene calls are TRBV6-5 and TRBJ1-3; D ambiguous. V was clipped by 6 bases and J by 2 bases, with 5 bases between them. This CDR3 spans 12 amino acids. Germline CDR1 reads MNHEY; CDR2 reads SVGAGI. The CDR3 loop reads CASSSAGNTIYF. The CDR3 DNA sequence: TGTGCCAGCAGCTCGGCTGGAAACACCATATATTTT.

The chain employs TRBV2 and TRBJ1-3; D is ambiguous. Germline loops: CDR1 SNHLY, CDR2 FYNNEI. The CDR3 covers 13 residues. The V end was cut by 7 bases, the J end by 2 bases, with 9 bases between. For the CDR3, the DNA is TGTGCCAGCAAAGGCGGAGCTGGAAACACCATATATTTT. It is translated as CASKGGAGNTIYF.

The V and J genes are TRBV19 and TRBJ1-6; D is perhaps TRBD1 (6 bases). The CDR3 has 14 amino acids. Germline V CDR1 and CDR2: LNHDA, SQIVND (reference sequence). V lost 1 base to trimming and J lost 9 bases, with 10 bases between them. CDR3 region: CASSIGDTRSPLHF. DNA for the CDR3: TGTGCCAGTAGTATAGGGGACACTCGTTCACCCCTCCACTTT.

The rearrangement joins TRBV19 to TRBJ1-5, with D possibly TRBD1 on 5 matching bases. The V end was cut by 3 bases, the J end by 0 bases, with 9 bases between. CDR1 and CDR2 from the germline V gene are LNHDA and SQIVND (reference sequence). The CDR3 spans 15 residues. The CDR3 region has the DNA TGTGCCAGTAGTATCTACACAGGTAGCAATCAGCCCCAGCATTTT. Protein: CASSIYTGSNQPQHF.

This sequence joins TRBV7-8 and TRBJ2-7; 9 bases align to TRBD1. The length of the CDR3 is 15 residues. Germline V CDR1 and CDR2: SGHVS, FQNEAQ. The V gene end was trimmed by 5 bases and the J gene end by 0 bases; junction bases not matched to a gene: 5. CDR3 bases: TGTGCCAGCAGCCCACGGACAGGGGCCTCCTACGAGCAGTACTTC. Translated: CASSPRTGASYEQYF.

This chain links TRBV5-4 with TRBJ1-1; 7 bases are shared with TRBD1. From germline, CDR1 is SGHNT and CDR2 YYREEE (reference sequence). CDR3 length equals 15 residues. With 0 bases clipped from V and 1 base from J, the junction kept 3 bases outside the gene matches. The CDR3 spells CASSLAGTANTEAFF. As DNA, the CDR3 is TGTGCCAGCAGCTTGGCGGGGACAGCGAACACTGAAGCTTTCTTT.

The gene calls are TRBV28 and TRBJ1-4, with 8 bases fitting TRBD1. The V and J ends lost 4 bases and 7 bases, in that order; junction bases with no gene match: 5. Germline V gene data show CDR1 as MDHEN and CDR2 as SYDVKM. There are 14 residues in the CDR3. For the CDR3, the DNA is TGTGCCAGCAGTTCAGGGGGCGTGGGTGAAAAACTGTTTTTT. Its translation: CASSSGGVGEKLFF. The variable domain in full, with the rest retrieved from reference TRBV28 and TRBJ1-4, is DVKVTQSSRYLVKRTGEKVFLECVQDMDHENMFWYRQDPGLGLRLIYFSYDVKMKEKGDIPEGYSVSREKKERFSLILESASTNQTSMYLCASSSGGVGEKLFFGSGTQLSVL.

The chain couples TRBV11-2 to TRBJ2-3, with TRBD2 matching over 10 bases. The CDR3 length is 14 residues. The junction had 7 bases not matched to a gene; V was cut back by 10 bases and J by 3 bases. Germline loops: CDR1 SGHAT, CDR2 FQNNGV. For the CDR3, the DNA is TGTGCCACGTCTATAGCGGGGGGAACAGATACGCAGTATTTT. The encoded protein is CATSIAGGTDTQYF.

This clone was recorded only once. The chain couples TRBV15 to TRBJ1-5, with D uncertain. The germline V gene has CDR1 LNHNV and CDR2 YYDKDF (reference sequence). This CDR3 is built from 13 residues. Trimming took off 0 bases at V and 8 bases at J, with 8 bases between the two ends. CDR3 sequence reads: CATSRDRGEPQHF. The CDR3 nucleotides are TGTGCCACCAGCAGAGATAGAGGCGAGCCCCAGCATTTT. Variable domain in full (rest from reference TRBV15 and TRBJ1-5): DAMVIQNPRYQVTQFGKPVTLSCSQTLNHNVMYWYQQKSSQAPKLLFHYYDKDFNNEADTPDNFQSRRPNTSFCFLDIRSPGLGDTAMYLCATSRDRGEPQHFGDGTRLSIL.

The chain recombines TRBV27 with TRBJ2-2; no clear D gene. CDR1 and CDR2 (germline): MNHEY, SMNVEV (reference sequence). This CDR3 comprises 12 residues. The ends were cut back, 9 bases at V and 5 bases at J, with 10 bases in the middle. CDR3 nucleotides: TGTGCCAGTAGTCCCCCAACCGGGGAGCTGTTTTTT. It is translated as CASSPPTGELFF.

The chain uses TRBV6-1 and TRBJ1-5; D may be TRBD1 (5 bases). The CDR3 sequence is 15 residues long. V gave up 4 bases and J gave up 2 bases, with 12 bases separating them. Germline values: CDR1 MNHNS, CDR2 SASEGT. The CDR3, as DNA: TGTGCCAGCAGTGTCCCAGGGTTAGGCAATCAGCCCCAGCATTTT. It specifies CASSVPGLGNQPQHF.

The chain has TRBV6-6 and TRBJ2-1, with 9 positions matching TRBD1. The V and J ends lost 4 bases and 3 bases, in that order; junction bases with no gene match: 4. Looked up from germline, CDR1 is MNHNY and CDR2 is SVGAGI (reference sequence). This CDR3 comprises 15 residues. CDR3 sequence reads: CASSSPGQGYNEQFF. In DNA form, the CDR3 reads TGTGCCAGCAGTTCACCGGGACAGGGCTACAATGAGCAGTTCTTC.

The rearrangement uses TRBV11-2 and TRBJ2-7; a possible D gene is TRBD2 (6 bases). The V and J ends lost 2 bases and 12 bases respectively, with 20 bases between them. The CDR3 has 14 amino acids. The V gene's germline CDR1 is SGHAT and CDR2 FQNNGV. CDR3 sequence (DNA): TGTGCCAGCAGCTTAAGGGAGGTATTCAGTGCCAGGTACTTC. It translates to CASSLREVFSARYF.

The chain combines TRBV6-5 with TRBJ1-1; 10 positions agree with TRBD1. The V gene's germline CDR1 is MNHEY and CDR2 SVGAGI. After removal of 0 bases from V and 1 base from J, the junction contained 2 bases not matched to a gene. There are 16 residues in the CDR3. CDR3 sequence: CASSYSRDRGNTEAFF. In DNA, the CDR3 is TGTGCCAGCAGTTACTCCAGGGACAGGGGGAACACTGAAGCTTTCTTT.

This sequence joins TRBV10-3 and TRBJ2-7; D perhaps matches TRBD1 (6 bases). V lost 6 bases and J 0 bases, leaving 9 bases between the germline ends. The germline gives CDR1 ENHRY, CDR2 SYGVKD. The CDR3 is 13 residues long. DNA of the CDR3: TGTGCCATCAGCGGACAGAGCTCCTACGAGCAGTACTTC. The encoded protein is CAISGQSSYEQYF.

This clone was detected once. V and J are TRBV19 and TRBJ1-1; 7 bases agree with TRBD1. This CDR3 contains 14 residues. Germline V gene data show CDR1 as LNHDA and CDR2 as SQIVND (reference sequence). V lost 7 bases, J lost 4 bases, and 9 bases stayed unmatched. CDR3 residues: CASIVTGVITEAFF. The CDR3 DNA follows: TGTGCCAGTATCGTAACAGGGGTGATCACTGAAGCTTTCTTT.

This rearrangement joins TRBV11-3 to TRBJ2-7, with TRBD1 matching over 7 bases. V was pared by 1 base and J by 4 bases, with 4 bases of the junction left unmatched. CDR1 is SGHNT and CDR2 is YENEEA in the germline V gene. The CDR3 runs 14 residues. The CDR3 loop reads CASSLGTGPYEQYF. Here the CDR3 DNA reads TGTGCCAGCAGCTTAGGGACAGGACCTTACGAGCAGTACTTC.

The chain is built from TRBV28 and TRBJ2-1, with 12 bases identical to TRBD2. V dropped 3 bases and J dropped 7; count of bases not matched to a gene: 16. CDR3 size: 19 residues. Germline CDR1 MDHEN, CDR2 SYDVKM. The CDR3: CASSFPYSSGRAGSNEQFF. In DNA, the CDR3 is TGTGCCAGCAGTTTCCCCTACTCTAGCGGGAGGGCCGGTAGTAATGAGCAGTTCTTC.

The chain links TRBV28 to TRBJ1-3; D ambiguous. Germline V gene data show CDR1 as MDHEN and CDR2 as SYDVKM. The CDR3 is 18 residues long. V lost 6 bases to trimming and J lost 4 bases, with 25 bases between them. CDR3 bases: TGTGCCAGCAGCTACATCTCCCGGGGAGTTGCCTCGGGAAACACCATATATTTT. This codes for CASSYISRGVASGNTIYF.

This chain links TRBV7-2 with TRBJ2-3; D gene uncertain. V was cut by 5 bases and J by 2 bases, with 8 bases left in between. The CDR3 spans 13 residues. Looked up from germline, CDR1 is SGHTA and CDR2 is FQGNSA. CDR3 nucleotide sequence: TGTGCCAGCAGCCCAGGATACACAGATACGCAGTATTTT. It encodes CASSPGYTDTQYF.

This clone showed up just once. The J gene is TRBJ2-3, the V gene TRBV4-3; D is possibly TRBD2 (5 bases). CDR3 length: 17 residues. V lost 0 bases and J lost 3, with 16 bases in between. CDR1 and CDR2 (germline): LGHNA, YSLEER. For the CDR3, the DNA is TGCGCCAGCAGCCAAGAGCGTCCGGGGTTCGGAACAGATACGCAGTATTTT. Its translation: CASSQERPGFGTDTQYF.

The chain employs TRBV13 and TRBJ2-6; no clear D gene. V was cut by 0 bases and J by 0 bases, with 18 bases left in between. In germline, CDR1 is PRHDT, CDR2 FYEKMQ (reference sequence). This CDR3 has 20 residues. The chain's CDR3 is CASSLGPATRQPSGANVLTF. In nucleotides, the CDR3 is TGTGCCAGCAGCTTAGGCCCTGCAACGCGGCAGCCCTCTGGGGCCAACGTCCTGACTTTC.